A single sample is the source of the 26 T cell receptor beta chains below, sequenced in a study of response to subunit inactivated influenza vaccine. TCRdb re-derived calls from the RT-PCR reads in MiXCR, one entry per CDR3 protein. The table includes 860,000 or so distinct CDR3 sequences, roughly 20% detected once. Sequenced material: PBMCs from blood, taken more than 4 days after vaccination. These receptors were collected from a man between 45 and 60 years old who received an inactivated influenza vaccine.

V usage is TRBV12-3 or TRBV12-4 and J usage is TRBJ1-5; 7 positions match TRBD1. Unmatched junction bases numbered 6, after V lost 6 bases and J lost 7 bases. The CDR3 covers 13 residues. CDR3 sequence: CASSRDSWQPQHF. CDR3 sequence (DNA): TGTGCCAGCAGCCGGGACAGTTGGCAGCCCCAGCATTTT.

The V and J genes are TRBV7-9 and TRBJ2-7; D remains unclear. V was cut by 2 bases and J by 5 bases, with 19 bases left in between. The V gene's germline CDR1 is SEHNR and CDR2 FQNEAQ (reference sequence). The CDR3 has 16 residues. The CDR3 loop is CASSLSVDRGIDEQYF. The DNA for the CDR3 is TGTGCCAGCAGCTTAAGTGTAGATAGAGGTATCGACGAGCAGTACTTC. The full variable domain, completed using reference TRBV7-9 and TRBJ2-7, is DTGVSQNPRHKITKRGQNVTFRCDPISEHNRLYWYRQTLGQGPEFLTYFQNEAQLEKSRLLSDRFSAERPKGSFSTLEIQRTEQGDSAMYLCASSLSVDRGIDEQYFGPGTRLTVT.

This clonotype was picked up a small number of times. The chain is built from TRBV20-1 and TRBJ2-7, with 9 bases that match TRBD1. Germline-derived CDR1 and CDR2 are DFQATT and SNEGSKA (reference sequence). V gave up 3 bases and J gave up 4 bases; unmatched junction bases: 4. CDR3 size: 13 residues. CDR3 nucleotide sequence: TGCAGTGCTAGGGGGACAGGGAAGTACGAGCAGTACTTC. This encodes CSARGTGKYEQYF.

The chain employs TRBV5-1 and TRBJ2-7; 7 nucleotides align to TRBD2. Germline assignment: CDR1 SGHRS and CDR2 YFSETQ. This CDR3 has 15 amino acids. With V trimmed by 0 bases and J by 3 bases, 6 bases remained unmatched. CDR3 amino acids: CASSLEGLRYYEQYF. Here the CDR3 DNA reads TGCGCCAGCAGCTTGGAGGGACTACGGTACTACGAGCAGTACTTC.

This clonotype appeared a few times. The chain couples TRBV9 to TRBJ2-1; 9 bases are a match to TRBD1. J gave up 1 base and V 3 bases, and 5 bases lay outside the gene matches. CDR3 size: 16 residues. Per germline, CDR1 SGDLS and CDR2 YYNGEE. CDR3 DNA: TGTGCCAGCAGCGATCCCGGGACAGGGTCCTACAATGAGCAGTTCTTC. As protein: CASSDPGTGSYNEQFF.

This clonotype occurred a few times. The chain joins TRBV5-6 to TRBJ2-5; tentatively, D is TRBD1 (6 bases). The CDR3 covers 14 residues. Germline V gene sequence: CDR1 SGHDT, CDR2 YYEEEE. The V gene lost 1 base and the J gene lost 4 bases, with 11 bases spanning the gap. The chain's CDR3 is CASSLIRTVETQYF. The CDR3 DNA reads TGTGCCAGCAGCTTGATTAGGACAGTAGAGACCCAGTACTTC.

This clonotype was seen more than once but under ten times. The CDR3 loop reads CASGTGAEETQYF. Written as DNA, the CDR3 is TGTGCCAGCGGGACAGGGGCCGAAGAGACCCAGTACTTC. The genes are TRBV2 and TRBJ2-5; 10 bases fit TRBD1. Germline V gives CDR1 SNHLY, CDR2 FYNNEI. The CDR3 covers 13 residues. The V and J ends lost 8 bases and 3 bases, in that order; junction bases with no gene match: 3.

This clonotype was detected only a few times. The chain recombines TRBV10-3 with TRBJ1-1, with D unclear. Trimming stripped 4 bases from V and 6 bases from J, with 9 bases between. This CDR3 contains 12 residues. CDR1 and CDR2 from the germline V gene are ENHRY and SYGVKD. CDR3 protein: CAISAGYAEAFF. The CDR3 DNA sequence: TGTGCCATCAGTGCCGGGTACGCTGAAGCTTTCTTT.

The V and J genes are TRBV18 and TRBJ1-1; D might be TRBD1 (5 bases). V was clipped by 5 bases and J by 4 bases, with 11 bases between them. This CDR3 has 13 amino acids. Germline V gene sequence: CDR1 KGHSH, CDR2 LQKENI. CDR3 coding DNA: TGTGCCAGCTCAGAGGACCAGGGCACTGAAGCTTTCTTT. Amino acids: CASSEDQGTEAFF.

This clonotype has a count of ten or more. The chain joins TRBV6-2 or TRBV6-3 to TRBJ1-5, with 7 bases lining up with TRBD1. Germline CDR1 is MNHEY and CDR2 is SVGEGT. The CDR3 covers 14 residues. The trim removed 4 bases at V and 3 bases at J, leaving 3 bases unmatched. The chain's CDR3 is CASSWDSANQPQHF. As DNA, the CDR3 is TGTGCCAGCAGTTGGGACAGTGCCAATCAGCCCCAGCATTTT.

J is TRBJ1-4 and V is TRBV15, with no clear D. The CDR3 covers 15 residues. Germline loops: CDR1 LNHNV, CDR2 YYDKDF (reference sequence). V was trimmed by 4 bases and J by 0 bases, leaving 9 bases between them. The CDR3 sequence: CATSTAIATNEKLFF. In nucleotides, the CDR3 is TGTGCCACCAGCACGGCAATTGCAACTAATGAAAAACTGTTTTTT.

This clonotype has a handful of counts. J is TRBJ2-5 and V is TRBV18; D may be TRBD2 (5 bases). Trimming removed 3 bases at V and 3 bases at J, with 8 bases between. Germline loops: CDR1 KGHSH, CDR2 LQKENI. CDR3 length: 13 residues. In DNA, the CDR3 is TGTGCCAGCTCACCCCGGGGAAAAGAGACCCAGTACTTC. Protein product: CASSPRGKETQYF.

The rearrangement uses TRBV6-2 or TRBV6-3 and TRBJ2-7; possible D gene TRBD2, 5 bases. Trimming took 5 bases from V and 7 from J, leaving 12 bases between them. CDR1 is MNHEY, CDR2 SVGEGT, per germline. The CDR3 totals 12 residues. The CDR3 DNA is TGTGCCAGCAGTCCGGGGTCCTGGGAGCAGTACTTC. It yields the protein CASSPGSWEQYF.

This clonotype was recorded a few times. This chain joins TRBV20-1 and TRBJ2-1, with D maybe TRBD2 (5 bases). The V and J ends lost 3 bases and 8 bases respectively, with 14 bases between them. The germline V gene encodes CDR1 DFQATT and CDR2 SNEGSKA (reference sequence). CDR3 length: 13 residues. CDR3 residues: CSASEVQRDEQFF. Here the CDR3 DNA reads TGCAGTGCTAGCGAGGTGCAGAGGGATGAGCAGTTCTTC.

This clonotype was detected a few times. The chain links TRBV29-1 to TRBJ2-5; 10 nucleotides line up with TRBD2. The CDR3 extends over 16 amino acids. Germline CDR1 and CDR2: SQVTM and ANQGSEA. V lost 3 bases and J lost 7; bases outside the gene matches: 14. DNA for the CDR3: TGCAGCGTTGATCCGACCGGGACTAGCGTGTCAGGGACCCAGTACTTC. Protein product: CSVDPTGTSVSGTQYF.

The genes are TRBV7-2 and TRBJ1-3; D remains unclear. The CDR3 is 14 amino acids. The V end was cut by 6 bases, the J end by 0 bases, with 9 bases between. Germline CDR1 SGHTA, CDR2 FQGNSA. Here the CDR3 reads CASRFGFSGNTIYF. CDR3 DNA sequence: TGTGCCAGCAGATTCGGCTTCTCTGGAAACACCATATATTTT.

V usage is TRBV29-1 and J usage is TRBJ2-5; D remains unclear. V lost 2 bases to trimming and J lost 4 bases, with 8 bases between them. Germline loops: CDR1 SQVTM, CDR2 ANQGSEA. The CDR3 contains 12 residues. The CDR3 DNA reads as TGCAGCGTTGAACAGCAGGTAGAGACCCAGTACTTC. Translation gives CSVEQQVETQYF.

This chain connects TRBV7-2 to TRBJ2-3; the match to TRBD1 covers 7 bases. The germline gives CDR1 SGHTA, CDR2 FQGNSA. J was trimmed by 2 bases and V by 3 bases; bases with no gene match: 2. The length of the CDR3 is 14 residues. CDR3 DNA: TGTGCCAGCAGCTTTGGGACAGACACAGATACGCAGTATTTT. Translation gives CASSFGTDTDTQYF. Based on the CDR3 plus reference TRBV7-2 and TRBJ2-3, the full variable domain is GAGVSQSPSNKVTEKGKDVELRCDPISGHTALYWYRQSLGQGLEFLIYFQGNSAPDKSGLPSDRFSAERTGGSVSTLTIQRTQQEDSAVYLCASSFGTDTDTQYFGPGTRLTVL.

This clonotype was observed at least ten times. The rearrangement links TRBV6-5 to TRBJ1-4; unclear D gene. The CDR3 sequence is 15 residues long. In germline, CDR1 is MNHEY, CDR2 SVGAGI. With 0 bases removed from V and 6 bases from J, the gap between germline ends came to 11 bases. Written as DNA, the CDR3 is TGTGCCAGCAGTTACTCGGGCAGGAGGGATGAAAAACTGTTTTTT. Encoded protein: CASSYSGRRDEKLFF.

The chain joins TRBV15 to TRBJ1-2, with TRBD1 matching 8 bases. This CDR3 comprises 18 residues. The germline CDR1 and CDR2 sequences are LNHNV and YYDKDF (reference sequence). J lost 4 bases, V lost 1 base, and 14 bases had no gene match. CDR3 residues: CATSRVVGQGSKGYGYTF. In DNA, the CDR3 is TGTGCCACCAGCAGAGTGGTAGGACAGGGTAGTAAGGGCTATGGCTACACCTTC. Using reference TRBV15 and TRBJ1-2 for the parts outside the CDR3, the full variable domain is DAMVIQNPRYQVTQFGKPVTLSCSQTLNHNVMYWYQQKSSQAPKLLFHYYDKDFNNEADTPDNFQSRRPNTSFCFLDIRSPGLGDTAMYLCATSRVVGQGSKGYGYTFGSGTRLTVV.

This clonotype was picked up a small number of times. This chain uses TRBV15 with TRBJ1-5; 8 nucleotides match TRBD1. Germline V gene sequence: CDR1 LNHNV, CDR2 YYDKDF (reference sequence). The junction had 7 bases not matched to a gene; V was cut back by 1 base and J by 5 bases. This CDR3 is built from 16 residues. The CDR3 protein is CATSRGGNRGDQPQHF. The CDR3 coding sequence is TGTGCCACCAGCAGAGGGGGGAACAGGGGGGATCAGCCCCAGCATTTT.

This clonotype was detected only a few times. In nucleotides, the CDR3 is TGTGCCACCAGTGAGGGGAAGACTAGCGGGAAAGAGACCCAGTACTTC. It codes for CATSEGKTSGKETQYF. This chain links TRBV24-1 with TRBJ2-5; 11 bases agree with TRBD2. CDR1 KGHDR and CDR2 SFDVKD come from the germline V gene. The length of the CDR3 is 16 residues. V lost 4 bases and J lost 3; bases outside the gene matches: 6.

This clonotype was detected a few times. V is TRBV5-1 and J is TRBJ1-5, with no clear D. Trimming left V 5 bases short and J 2 bases short, with 11 bases between. CDR3 length equals 14 residues. The germline V gene encodes CDR1 SGHRS and CDR2 YFSETQ. CDR3 sequence (DNA): TGCGCCAGCAGTATTCGAGGAGGCAATCAGCCCCAGCATTTT. Its translation: CASSIRGGNQPQHF.

This clonotype was found many times. V is TRBV4-1 and J is TRBJ2-7; weak D call: TRBD1 (6 bases). This CDR3 spans 15 amino acids. Germline V gene lookup returns CDR1 MGHRA and CDR2 YSYEKL. Trimming removed 0 bases at V and 3 bases at J, with 12 bases between. The CDR3 spells CASSQDQGRGYEQYF. The CDR3 bases are TGCGCCAGCAGCCAAGATCAGGGGCGCGGCTACGAGCAGTACTTC.

The gene calls are TRBV6-1 and TRBJ2-1; 7 nucleotides match TRBD1. Germline V gives CDR1 MNHNS, CDR2 SASEGT. There are 14 residues in the CDR3. The V gene end was trimmed by 5 bases and the J gene end by 5 bases; junction bases not matched to a gene: 6. The CDR3 is CASSTGALDNEQFF. DNA for the CDR3: TGTGCCAGCAGTACAGGGGCCCTTGACAATGAGCAGTTCTTC.

The chain couples TRBV9 to TRBJ2-1; D call uncertain. This CDR3 spans 14 amino acids. V lost 4 bases to trimming and J lost 4 bases, with 12 bases between them. CDR1 SGDLS and CDR2 YYNGEE come from the germline V gene. CDR3 amino acids: CASSRTGRYNEQFF. The CDR3 DNA is TGTGCCAGCAGCCGAACCGGACGGTACAATGAGCAGTTCTTC.